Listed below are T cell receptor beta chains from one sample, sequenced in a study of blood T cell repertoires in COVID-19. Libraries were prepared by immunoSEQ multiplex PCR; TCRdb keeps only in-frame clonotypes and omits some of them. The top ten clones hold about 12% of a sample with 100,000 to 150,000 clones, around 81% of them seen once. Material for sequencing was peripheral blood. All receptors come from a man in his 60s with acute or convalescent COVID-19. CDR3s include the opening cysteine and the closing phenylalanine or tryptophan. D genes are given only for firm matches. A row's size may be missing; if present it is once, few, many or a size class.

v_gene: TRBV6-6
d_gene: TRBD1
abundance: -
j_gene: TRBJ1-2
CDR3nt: TGTGCCAGCAGTTACGGGACAGGGGGTCTGGAGGGCTACACCTTC
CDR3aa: CASSYGTGGLEGYTF

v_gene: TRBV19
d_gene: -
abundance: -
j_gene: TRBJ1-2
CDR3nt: TGTGCCAGTAGGCCAAGGGGCTTGAACTATGGCTACACCTTC
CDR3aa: CASRPRGLNYGYTF

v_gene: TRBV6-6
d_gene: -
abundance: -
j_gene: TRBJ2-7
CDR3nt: TGTGCCAGCAGTTACTCGACGGGGTACGAGCAGTACTTC
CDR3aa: CASSYSTGYEQYF

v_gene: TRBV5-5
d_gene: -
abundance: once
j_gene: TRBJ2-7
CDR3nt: TGTGCCAGCAGCTTGAGGCCCTCGGGCAGGGGGGCCTACGAGCAGTACTTC
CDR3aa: CASSLRPSGRGAYEQYF

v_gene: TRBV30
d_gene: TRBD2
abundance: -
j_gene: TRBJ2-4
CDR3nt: TGTGCCTGGAGTGTTAGCGGGCGGGCAAAAAACATTCAGTACTTC
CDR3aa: CAWSVSGRAKNIQYF

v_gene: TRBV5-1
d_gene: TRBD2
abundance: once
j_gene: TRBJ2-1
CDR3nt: TGCGCCAGCAGCTTGTATCTAGCGGGAGGGCCTAGGAATGAGCAGTTCTTC
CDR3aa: CASSLYLAGGPRNEQFF

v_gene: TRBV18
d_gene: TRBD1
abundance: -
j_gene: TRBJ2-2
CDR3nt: TGTGCCAGCTCACCATGGACAGGAACCGGGGAGCTGTTTTTT
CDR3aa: CASSPWTGTGELFF

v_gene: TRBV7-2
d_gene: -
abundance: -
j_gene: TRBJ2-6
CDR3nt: TGTGCCAGCAGCTCCCAGGGGGCCAACGTCCTGACTTTC
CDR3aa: CASSSQGANVLTF

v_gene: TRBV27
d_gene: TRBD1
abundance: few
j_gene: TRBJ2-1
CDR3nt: TGTGCCAGCAGTCCTCCCCAGGGGGCATGGAATGAGCAGTTCTTC
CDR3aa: CASSPPQGAWNEQFF

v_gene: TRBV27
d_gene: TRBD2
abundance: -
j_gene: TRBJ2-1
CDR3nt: TGTGCCAGCAGTTTTGGACTAGCGGGAGTCAATGAGCAGTTCTTC
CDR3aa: CASSFGLAGVNEQFF

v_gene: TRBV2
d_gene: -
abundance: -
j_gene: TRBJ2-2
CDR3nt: TGTGCCAGCAGTGCCATTGTGACCTGGCGGGCCGGGGAGCTGTTTTTT
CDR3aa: CASSAIVTWRAGELFF

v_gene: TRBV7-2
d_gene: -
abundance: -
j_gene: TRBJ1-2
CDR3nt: TGTGCCAGCAGCTTAGGGGAGGGATTCAACTATGGCTACACCTTC
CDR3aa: CASSLGEGFNYGYTF

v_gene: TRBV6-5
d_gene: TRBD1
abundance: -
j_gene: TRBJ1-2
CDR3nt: TGTGCCAGCGGCTCGACAGGGGGACTTGGCTACACCTTC
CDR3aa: CASGSTGGLGYTF

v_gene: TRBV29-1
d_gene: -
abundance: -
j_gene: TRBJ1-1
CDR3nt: TGCAGCGTTGAAACAGGCCGTAGGACTGAAGCTTTCTTT
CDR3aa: CSVETGRRTEAFF

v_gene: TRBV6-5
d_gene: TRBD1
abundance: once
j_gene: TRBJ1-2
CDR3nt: TGTGCCAGTGACAGGGGAGCTAACTATGGCTACACCTTC
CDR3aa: CASDRGANYGYTF

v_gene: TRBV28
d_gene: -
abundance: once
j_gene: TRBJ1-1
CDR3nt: TGTGCCAGCAGTCCCCGGGGAGAGTTGGGAGCTTTCTTT
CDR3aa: CASSPRGELGAFF

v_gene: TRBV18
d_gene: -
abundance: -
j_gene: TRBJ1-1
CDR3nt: TGTGCCAGCTCACCAGTACAGGGTGGAACTGAAGCTTTCTTT
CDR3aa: CASSPVQGGTEAFF

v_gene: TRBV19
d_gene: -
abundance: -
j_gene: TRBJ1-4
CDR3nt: TGTGCCAGTAACGACAGGCCCACAACTAATGAAAAACTGTTTTTT
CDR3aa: CASNDRPTTNEKLFF

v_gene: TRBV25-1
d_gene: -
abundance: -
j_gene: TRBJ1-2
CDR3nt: TGTGCCAGCAGTTCAAACATCCGCCCATATGGCTACACCTTC
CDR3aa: CASSSNIRPYGYTF

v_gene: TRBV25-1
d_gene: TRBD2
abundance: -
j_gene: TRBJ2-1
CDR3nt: TGTGCCAGCAGTGGGGGGACTAGCGTTTACAATGAGCAGTTCTTC
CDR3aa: CASSGGTSVYNEQFF

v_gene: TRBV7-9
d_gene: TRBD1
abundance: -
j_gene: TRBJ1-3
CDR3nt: TGTGCCAGCAGCTCAGCCGGGACAGGGGTTTCTGGAAACACCATATATTTT
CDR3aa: CASSSAGTGVSGNTIYF

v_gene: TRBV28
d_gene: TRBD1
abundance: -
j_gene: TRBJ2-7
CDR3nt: TGTGCCAGCAGTCCCCCGGGACAGGGCCTCTACGAGCAGTACTTC
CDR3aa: CASSPPGQGLYEQYF

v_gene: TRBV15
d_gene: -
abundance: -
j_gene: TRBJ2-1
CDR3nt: TGTGCCACCAGCAGAGTGGGGGAGGGGGATGAGCAGTTCTTC
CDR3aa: CATSRVGEGDEQFF

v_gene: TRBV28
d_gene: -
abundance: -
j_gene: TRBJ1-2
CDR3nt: TGTGCCAGCATGGGATCGGGGGACTCTCTTTCGCTGGCGCGAGCCTATGGCTACACCTTC
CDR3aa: CASMGSGDSLSLARAYGYTF

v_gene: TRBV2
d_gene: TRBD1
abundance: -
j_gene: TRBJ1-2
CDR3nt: TGTGCCAGCAGCGGGACAGGAGTACCCTATGGCTACACCTTC
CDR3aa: CASSGTGVPYGYTF

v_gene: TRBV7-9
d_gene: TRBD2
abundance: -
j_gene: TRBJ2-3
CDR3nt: TGTGCCAGCAGCCGGATGACAGCGGGAGCAGGAGATACGCAGTATTTT
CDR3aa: CASSRMTAGAGDTQYF

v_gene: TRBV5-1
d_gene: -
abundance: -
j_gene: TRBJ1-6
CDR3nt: TGCGCCAGCAGCTTGGATCAGGGTACCTCACCCCTCCACTTT
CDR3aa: CASSLDQGTSPLHF

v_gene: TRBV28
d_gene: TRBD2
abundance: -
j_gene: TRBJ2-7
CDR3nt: TGTGCCAGCAGTTCCTTGGGACTAATCTACGAGCAGTACTTC
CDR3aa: CASSSLGLIYEQYF

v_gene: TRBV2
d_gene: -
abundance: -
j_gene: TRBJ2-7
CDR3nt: TGTGCCAGCAGCGACCGAGGTTACGAGCAGTACTTC
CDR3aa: CASSDRGYEQYF

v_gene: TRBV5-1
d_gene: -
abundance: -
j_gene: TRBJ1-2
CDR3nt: TGCGCCAGCAGCTTGGGTCACAGATTCCCGGCTGGCTACACCTTC
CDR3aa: CASSLGHRFPAGYTF

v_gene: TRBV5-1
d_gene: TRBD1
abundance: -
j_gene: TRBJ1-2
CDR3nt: TGCGCCAGCAGCCGAGACAGGGACTCCATAAACTATGGCTACACCTTC
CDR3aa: CASSRDRDSINYGYTF

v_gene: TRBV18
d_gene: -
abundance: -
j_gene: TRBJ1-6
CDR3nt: TGTGCCAGCTCACCAACTGCATGGAATTCACCCCTCCACTTT
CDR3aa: CASSPTAWNSPLHF

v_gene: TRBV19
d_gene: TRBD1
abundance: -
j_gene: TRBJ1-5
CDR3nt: TGTGCCAGTACCCCTGGGGACAGGGGAAGGAGGCAGCCCCAGCATTTT
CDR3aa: CASTPGDRGRRQPQHF

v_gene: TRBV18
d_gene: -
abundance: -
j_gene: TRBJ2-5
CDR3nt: TGTGCCAGCTCCGAGGGCGCCCGGGATGGAGAGACCCAGTACTTC
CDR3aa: CASSEGARDGETQYF

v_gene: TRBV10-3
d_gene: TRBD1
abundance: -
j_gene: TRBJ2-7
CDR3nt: TGTGCCATCAGCTTACAGGGGGACGAGCAGTACTTC
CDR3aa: CAISLQGDEQYF

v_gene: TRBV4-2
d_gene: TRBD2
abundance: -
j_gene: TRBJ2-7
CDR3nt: TGTGCCAGCAGCCGAGCGGGAGGGGACTTTCACTACGAGCAGTACTTC
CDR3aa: CASSRAGGDFHYEQYF

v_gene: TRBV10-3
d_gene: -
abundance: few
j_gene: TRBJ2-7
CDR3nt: TGTGCCATCAGGGAGAACCCACTAGCCTACGAGCAGTACTTC
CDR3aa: CAIRENPLAYEQYF

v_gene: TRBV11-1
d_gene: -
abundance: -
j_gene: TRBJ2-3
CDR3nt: TGTGCCAGCAGCTTAGCTCGGACAGCCCCTGGTGATACGCAGTATTTT
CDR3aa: CASSLARTAPGDTQYF

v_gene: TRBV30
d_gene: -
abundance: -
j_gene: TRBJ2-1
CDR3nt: TGTGCCTGGAGCTCTGAGGACTACAATGAGCAGTTCTTC
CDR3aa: CAWSSEDYNEQFF

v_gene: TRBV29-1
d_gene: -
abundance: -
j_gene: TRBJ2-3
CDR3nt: TGCAGCGTTTGGGCCGATACGCAGTATTTT
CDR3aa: CSVWADTQYF

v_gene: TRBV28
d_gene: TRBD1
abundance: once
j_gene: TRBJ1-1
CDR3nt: TGTGCCAGCAAGGGACAGGGAAACACTGAAGCTTTCTTT
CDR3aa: CASKGQGNTEAFF

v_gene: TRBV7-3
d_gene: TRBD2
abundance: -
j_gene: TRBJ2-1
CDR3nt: TGTGCCAGCAGCACTTCCGGGACTACCTACAATGAGCAGTTCTTC
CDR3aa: CASSTSGTTYNEQFF